This is a list of T cell receptor beta chains from one sample in a study of OX40 agonist ivuxolimab in advanced cancers. TCRdb's table, derived via immunoSEQ multiplex PCR, lists solely in-frame clones and lacks some. Of tens of thousands of clones listed, around nine tenths are singletons. Sequences were derived from CD4+ or CD8+ T cells sorted from blood, sampled in a trial of the OX40 agonist ivuxolimab. These receptors all come from an adult with an advanced solid tumor such as melanoma, head and neck, liver or kidney cancer. Both conserved end residues are part of each CDR3. The order of the fields is clone size, J gene, V gene, D gene, CDR3 DNA, CDR3 protein. D genes are given only for firm matches. Clone size is stated in some rows and not others, as once, few, many or a class when expanded.

>-|TRBJ2-1|TRBV5-1|TRBD2
TGCGCCAGCAGCTTGGTTATAGCGGGGGGATACAATGAGCAGTTCTTC
CASSLVIAGGYNEQFF
>-|TRBJ1-3|TRBV5-1|TRBD1
TGCGCCAGCAGCTTGAACAGGGGGCTTTCTGGAAACACCATATATTTT
CASSLNRGLSGNTIYF
>-|TRBJ2-6|TRBV7-8|TRBD1
TGTGCCAGCAGCTTAAGTCTCGAGGGGGCCTACTCTGGGGCCAACGTCCTGACTTTC
CASSLSLEGAYSGANVLTF
>-|TRBJ2-3|TRBV25-1|-
TGTGGGCACAGGGCCGTCCCTAGCACAGATACGCAGTATTTT
CGHRAVPSTDTQYF
>-|TRBJ1-1|TRBV2|-
TGTGCCAGCAGTGAGGCGAGGAACACTGAAGCTTTCTTT
CASSEARNTEAFF
>-|TRBJ2-7|TRBV7-6|-
TGTGCCAGCAGCTCGGTTCCCGGGGCGACCTCCTACGAGCAGTACTTC
CASSSVPGATSYEQYF
>-|TRBJ2-3|TRBV18|TRBD2
TGTGCCAGCTCACCAACAGCGGGGGGGCGGCGGGCAGATACGCAGTATTTT
CASSPTAGGRRADTQYF
>-|TRBJ2-7|TRBV13|-
TGTGCCAGCAGCTTAGGACTTCTCTCCTACGAGCAGTACTTC
CASSLGLLSYEQYF
>-|TRBJ1-1|TRBV28|-
TGTGCCAGCAGCCGGGGGGGCTTGAACACTGAAGCTTTCTTT
CASSRGGLNTEAFF
>-|TRBJ1-2|TRBV2|-
TGTGCCAGCAGTGAAGTTGGTACAGGCCGCTATGGCTACACCTTC
CASSEVGTGRYGYTF
>-|TRBJ2-7|TRBV6-6|TRBD2
TGTGCCAGTACTAATATAGCGGGGGCAAACGAGCAGTACTTC
CASTNIAGANEQYF
>-|TRBJ2-5|TRBV5-1|TRBD2
TGCGCCAGCGGGAGCGGGGAATCAATATACCAAGAGACCCAGTACTTC
CASGSGESIYQETQYF
>-|TRBJ1-2|TRBV4-3|-
TGCGCCAGCAGCCAAGATACCCACAGATACTATGGCTACACCTTC
CASSQDTHRYYGYTF
>-|TRBJ2-7|TRBV5-1|-
TGCGCCAGCAGCGCAGACCGGCTTAACGAGCAGTACTTC
CASSADRLNEQYF
>-|TRBJ2-3|TRBV18|-
TGTGCCAGCTCAGTAGGGGCAGGGACAGATACGCAGTATTTT
CASSVGAGTDTQYF
>-|TRBJ2-6|TRBV29-1|-
TGCAGCGTTGCGGGATCTGGGGCCAACGTCCTGACTTTC
CSVAGSGANVLTF
>-|TRBJ2-1|TRBV5-1|-
TGCGCCAGCAGCATAAAGGGGAAACAAGACAATGAGCAGTTCTTC
CASSIKGKQDNEQFF
>-|TRBJ2-2|TRBV6-6|-
TGTGCCAGCAGTCCCAGTATAGTAACCGGGGAGCTGTTTTTT
CASSPSIVTGELFF
>-|TRBJ2-3|TRBV29-1|TRBD2
TGCAGCGTCCATAGCGGGGTTTCAGATACGCAGTATTTT
CSVHSGVSDTQYF
>-|TRBJ1-1|TRBV5-5|-
TGTGCCAGCAGCTCCCCCGGGAACACTGAAGCTTTCTTT
CASSSPGNTEAFF
>-|TRBJ1-2|TRBV5-6|-
TGTGCCAGCAGCGCTCTGGACGCAGGAAGCTATGGCTACACCTTC
CASSALDAGSYGYTF
>-|TRBJ2-7|TRBV7-2|-
TGTGCCAGCAGCTTGGTAGAGGGGGACGAGCAGTACTTC
CASSLVEGDEQYF
>-|TRBJ1-1|TRBV9|-
TGTGCCAGCAGCCCCCGTAGTGGGGGAACTGAAGCTTTCTTT
CASSPRSGGTEAFF
>-|TRBJ2-1|TRBV5-4|TRBD1
TGTGCCAGCAGCTTGGGCGGACAGGTCTACAATGAGCAGTTCTTC
CASSLGGQVYNEQFF
>-|TRBJ2-2|TRBV10-3|TRBD2
TGTGCCATCAGAAGCGGGGGGGGCACCGGGGAGCTGTTTTTT
CAIRSGGGTGELFF
>-|TRBJ2-7|TRBV11-2|-
TGTGCCAGCAGCTTAGCAGGCTACGAGCAGTACTTC
CASSLAGYEQYF
>-|TRBJ1-1|TRBV19|-
TGTGCCAGTAGTGTCAAGACAGAGAACACTGAAGCTTTCTTT
CASSVKTENTEAFF
>-|TRBJ1-4|TRBV7-9|-
TGTGCCAGCAGCTTAGATTCGGGGCTCAATGAAAAACTGTTTTTT
CASSLDSGLNEKLFF
>once|TRBJ2-3|TRBV18|TRBD2
TGTGCCAGCTCACGAAGGACTAGCGGGGCCACAGATACGCAGTATTTT
CASSRRTSGATDTQYF
>-|TRBJ2-5|TRBV5-4|-
TGTGCCAGCAGCTTGGCAGGGCGGGAGACCCAGTACTTC
CASSLAGRETQYF
>-|TRBJ2-7|TRBV19|-
TGTGCCAGTAGTTCGGGGGTCCACTCCTACGAGCAGTACTTC
CASSSGVHSYEQYF
>-|TRBJ1-2|TRBV6-1|-
TGTGCCAGCAGTCGGGCCGTTACCTATGGCTACACCTTC
CASSRAVTYGYTF
>-|TRBJ1-3|TRBV9|-
TGTGCCAGCAGCTCCCACCAGGGAAACACCATATATTTT
CASSSHQGNTIYF
>-|TRBJ2-7|TRBV7-2|TRBD1
TGTGCCAGCAGGTGGGACAGGGGCTCCTACGAGCAGTACTTC
CASRWDRGSYEQYF
>-|TRBJ1-3|TRBV29-1|-
TGCAGCGTTGATGATGGTCTGAACACCATATATTTT
CSVDDGLNTIYF
>-|TRBJ2-3|TRBV7-3|-
TGTGCCAGCAGCTCGTACAGGGAATCAGATACGCAGTATTTT
CASSSYRESDTQYF
>-|TRBJ2-2|TRBV9|TRBD2
TGTGCCAGCAGCGTAGTTCCTAGCGGGGGCGCGAACACCGGGGAGCTGTTTTTT
CASSVVPSGGANTGELFF
>-|TRBJ1-4|TRBV18|-
TGTGCCAGCTCACCAACGGCAGGGCCGAATGAAAAACTGTTTTTT
CASSPTAGPNEKLFF
>-|TRBJ1-2|TRBV6-5|-
TGTGCCAGCAGTTACTCGCCGACGGCAAACTATGGCTACACCTTC
CASSYSPTANYGYTF
>-|TRBJ1-1|TRBV19|TRBD1
TGTGCCAGTAGTGCAAGACAGGGCCCCTACACTGAAGCTTTCTTT
CASSARQGPYTEAFF
>-|TRBJ1-1|TRBV2|-
TGTGCCAGCCTCGGCCCGAACACTGAAGCTTTCTTT
CASLGPNTEAFF
>few|TRBJ1-1|TRBV5-1|-
TGCGCCAGCAGCTTGGCCTCGATGAACACTGAAGCTTTCTTT
CASSLASMNTEAFF
>-|TRBJ1-1|TRBV7-6|-
TGTGCCAGCAGCGCCGGGGAGTCCACTGAAGCTTTCTTT
CASSAGESTEAFF
>once|TRBJ2-7|TRBV27|TRBD1
TGTGCCAGCAGTTCCGCCCGCGGGACAGGGGGATACGAGCAGTACTTC
CASSSARGTGGYEQYF
>few|TRBJ1-3|TRBV10-3|-
TGTGCCATCAGACCACGGGACTTCTCTGGAAACACCATATATTTT
CAIRPRDFSGNTIYF
>-|TRBJ2-1|TRBV11-3|-
TGTGCCAGCAGCTTAGACCGGAGCTCCTACAATGAGCAGTTCTTC
CASSLDRSSYNEQFF
>-|TRBJ2-7|TRBV5-1|TRBD1
TGCGCCAGCAGCTCCCCCGACAGGGGGCTATACGAGCAGTACTTC
CASSSPDRGLYEQYF
>-|TRBJ1-2|TRBV4-2|-
TGTGCCAGCAGCCAAGATTTGGTATCCGGCTGGAATTCTAACTATGGCTACACCTTC
CASSQDLVSGWNSNYGYTF
>few|TRBJ2-3|TRBV5-4|-
TGTGCCAGCAGCTTGGTCCCCGGGTGGGACGTAGATACGCAGTATTTT
CASSLVPGWDVDTQYF
>few|TRBJ1-5|TRBV21-1|-
TGTGCCAGCAGCAACACCCCTTCGGGGAGACAGCCCCAGCATTTT
CASSNTPSGRQPQHF
>-|TRBJ1-2|TRBV11-2|TRBD1
TGTGCCAGCAGTCCAGGGGGCGCATCCGTTCACACCTTC
CASSPGGASVHTF
>-|TRBJ2-7|TRBV19|-
TGTGCCACAAACTCAGAGTCCTACGAGCAGTACTTC
CATNSESYEQYF
>-|TRBJ2-5|TRBV10-2|-
TGCGCCAGCAGTAGACTAGAGACCCAGTACTTC
CASSRLETQYF
>-|TRBJ1-2|TRBV6-6|-
TGTGCCAGCAGTTATCCGCAGGGGAACTATGGCTACACCTTC
CASSYPQGNYGYTF
>-|TRBJ2-1|TRBV5-1|-
TGCGCCAGCAGCTTGGTGGGGGAAACCTACAATGAGCAGTTCTTC
CASSLVGETYNEQFF
>-|TRBJ1-2|TRBV6-1|TRBD1
TGTGCCAGCAGCCCACAGGGGGACGGCTACACCTTC
CASSPQGDGYTF
>-|TRBJ2-1|TRBV11-1|TRBD2
TGTGCCAGCAGCGCGGGGGGGCCGGTTGAGCAGTTCTTC
CASSAGGPVEQFF
>-|TRBJ1-2|TRBV6-5|TRBD1
TGTGCCAGCAGCCCCCAGGGGGCGTTGGGCTACACCTTC
CASSPQGALGYTF
>-|TRBJ1-1|TRBV7-9|-
TGTGCCAGCAGCCGGGTGAGGGCTACTGAAGCTTTCTTT
CASSRVRATEAFF
>-|TRBJ1-6|TRBV19|TRBD1
TGTGCCAGTACCCCGAGGGGACAGGGTCCTTCACCCCTCCACTTT
CASTPRGQGPSPLHF